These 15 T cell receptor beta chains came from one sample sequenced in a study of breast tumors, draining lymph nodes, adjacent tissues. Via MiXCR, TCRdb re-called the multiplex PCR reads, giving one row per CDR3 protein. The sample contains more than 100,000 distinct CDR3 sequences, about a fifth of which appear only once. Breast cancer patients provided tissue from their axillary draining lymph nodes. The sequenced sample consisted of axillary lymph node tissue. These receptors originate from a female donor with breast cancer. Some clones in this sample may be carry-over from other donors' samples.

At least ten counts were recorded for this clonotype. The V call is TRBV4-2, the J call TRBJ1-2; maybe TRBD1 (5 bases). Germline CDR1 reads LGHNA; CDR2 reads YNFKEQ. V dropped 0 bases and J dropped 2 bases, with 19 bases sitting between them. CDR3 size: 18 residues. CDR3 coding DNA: TGTGCCAGCAGCCAAGACTTGGTGGGGGTTTCACAGAACTATGGCTACACCTTC. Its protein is CASSQDLVGVSQNYGYTF.

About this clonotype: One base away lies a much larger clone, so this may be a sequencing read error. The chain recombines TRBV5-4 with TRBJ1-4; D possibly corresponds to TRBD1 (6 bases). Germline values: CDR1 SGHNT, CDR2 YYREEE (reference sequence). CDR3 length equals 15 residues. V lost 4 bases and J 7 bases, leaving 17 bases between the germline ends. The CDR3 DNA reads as TGTGCCAGCAGCACCGGGCCCATCAGGGGTGAAAAACTGTTTTTT. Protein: CASSTGPIRGEKLFF.

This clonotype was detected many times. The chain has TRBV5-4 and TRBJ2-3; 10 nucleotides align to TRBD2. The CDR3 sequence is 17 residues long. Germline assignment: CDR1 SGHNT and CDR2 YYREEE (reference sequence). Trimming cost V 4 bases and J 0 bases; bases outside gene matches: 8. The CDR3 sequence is CASSPMVAGGSTDTQYF. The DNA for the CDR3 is TGTGCCAGCAGCCCGATGGTAGCGGGAGGAAGCACAGATACGCAGTATTTT.

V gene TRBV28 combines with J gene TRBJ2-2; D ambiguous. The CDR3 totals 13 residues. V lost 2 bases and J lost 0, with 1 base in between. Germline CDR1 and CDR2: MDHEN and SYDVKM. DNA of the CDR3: TGTGCCAGCAGTTTACCGAACACCGGGGAGCTGTTTTTT. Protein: CASSLPNTGELFF. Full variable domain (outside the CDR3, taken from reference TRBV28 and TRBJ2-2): DVKVTQSSRYLVKRTGEKVFLECVQDMDHENMFWYRQDPGLGLRLIYFSYDVKMKEKGDIPEGYSVSREKKERFSLILESASTNQTSMYLCASSLPNTGELFFGEGSRLTVL.

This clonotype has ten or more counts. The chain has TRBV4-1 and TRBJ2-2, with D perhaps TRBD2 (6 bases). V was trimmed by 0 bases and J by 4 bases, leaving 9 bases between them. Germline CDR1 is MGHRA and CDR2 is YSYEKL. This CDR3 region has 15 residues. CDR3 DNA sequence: TGCGCCAGCAGCCAAGACTCGCGGGGCACCGGGGAGCTGTTTTTT. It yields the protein CASSQDSRGTGELFF.

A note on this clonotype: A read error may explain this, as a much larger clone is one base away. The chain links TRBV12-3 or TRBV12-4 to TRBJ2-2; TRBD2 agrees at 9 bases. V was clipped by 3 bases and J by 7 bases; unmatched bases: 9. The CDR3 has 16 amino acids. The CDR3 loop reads CASSFGGRAVCGELFF. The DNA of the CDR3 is TGTGCCAGCAGTTTCGGCGGGAGGGCCGTATGCGGGGAGCTGTTTTTT.

CDR3 bases: TGCAGTGGTCAAGGGTTAGCCAAAAACATTCAGTACTTC. Its translation is CSGQGLAKNIQYF. The V call is TRBV20-1, the J call TRBJ2-4; D is unresolved. The CDR3 runs 13 residues. V shed 7 bases and J shed 0 bases, with 10 bases lying between them. Looked up from germline, CDR1 is DFQATT and CDR2 is SNEGSKA (reference sequence).

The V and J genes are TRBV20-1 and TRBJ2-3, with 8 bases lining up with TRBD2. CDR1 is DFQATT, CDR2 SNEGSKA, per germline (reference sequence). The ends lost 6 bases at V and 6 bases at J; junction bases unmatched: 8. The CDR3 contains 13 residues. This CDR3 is CSAGGTSSDTQYF. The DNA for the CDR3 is TGCAGTGCGGGCGGGACTAGTTCGGATACGCAGTATTTT.

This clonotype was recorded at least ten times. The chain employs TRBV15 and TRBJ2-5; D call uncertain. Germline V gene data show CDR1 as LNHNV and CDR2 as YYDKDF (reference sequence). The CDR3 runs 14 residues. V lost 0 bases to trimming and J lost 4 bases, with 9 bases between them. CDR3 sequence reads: CATSRDSGGETQYF. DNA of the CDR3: TGTGCCACCAGCAGAGATTCGGGTGGAGAGACCCAGTACTTC.

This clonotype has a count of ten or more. This CDR3 reads CASRGYKTYEQYF. CDR3 nucleotide sequence: TGTGCCAGCAGGGGCTATAAGACCTACGAGCAGTACTTC. The chain has TRBV6-5 and TRBJ2-7; D is undetermined. Germline CDR1 reads MNHEY; CDR2 reads SVGAGI. This CDR3 contains 13 residues. With 6 bases removed from V and 2 bases from J, the gap between germline ends came to 11 bases.

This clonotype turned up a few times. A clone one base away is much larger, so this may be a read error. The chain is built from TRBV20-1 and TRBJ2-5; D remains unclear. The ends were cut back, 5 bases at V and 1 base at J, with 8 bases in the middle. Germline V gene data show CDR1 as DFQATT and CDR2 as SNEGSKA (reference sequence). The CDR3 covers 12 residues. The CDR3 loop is CSAARTQETQYF. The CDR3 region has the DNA TGCAGTGCTGCCCGGACCCAAGAGACCCAGTACTTC.

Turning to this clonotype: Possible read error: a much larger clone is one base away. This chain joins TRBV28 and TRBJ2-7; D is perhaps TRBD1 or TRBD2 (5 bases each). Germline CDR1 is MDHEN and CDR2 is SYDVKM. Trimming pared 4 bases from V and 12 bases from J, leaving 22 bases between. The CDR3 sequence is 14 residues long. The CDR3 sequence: CASSSASGSPEMYF. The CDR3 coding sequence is TGTGCCAGCAGTTCTGCGTCAGGGAGCCCCGAAATGTACTTC.

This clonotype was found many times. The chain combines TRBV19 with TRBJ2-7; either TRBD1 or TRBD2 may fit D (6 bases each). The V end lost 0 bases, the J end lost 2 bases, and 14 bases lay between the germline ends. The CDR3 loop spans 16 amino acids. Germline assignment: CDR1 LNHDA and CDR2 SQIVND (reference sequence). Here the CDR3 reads CASSIDPGASAYEQYF. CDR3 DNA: TGTGCCAGTAGTATAGATCCAGGGGCTAGCGCCTACGAGCAGTACTTC.

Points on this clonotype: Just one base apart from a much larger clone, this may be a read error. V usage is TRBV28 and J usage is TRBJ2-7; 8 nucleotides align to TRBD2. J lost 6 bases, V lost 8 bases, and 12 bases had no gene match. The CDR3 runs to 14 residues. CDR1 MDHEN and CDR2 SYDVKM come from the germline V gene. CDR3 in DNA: TGTGCCAGCGGGGCCCCGGGACTAGTGTTCGAGCAGTACTTC. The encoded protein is CASGAPGLVFEQYF. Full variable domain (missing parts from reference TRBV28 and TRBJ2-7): DVKVTQSSRYLVKRTGEKVFLECVQDMDHENMFWYRQDPGLGLRLIYFSYDVKMKEKGDIPEGYSVSREKKERFSLILESASTNQTSMYLCASGAPGLVFEQYFGPGTRLTVT.

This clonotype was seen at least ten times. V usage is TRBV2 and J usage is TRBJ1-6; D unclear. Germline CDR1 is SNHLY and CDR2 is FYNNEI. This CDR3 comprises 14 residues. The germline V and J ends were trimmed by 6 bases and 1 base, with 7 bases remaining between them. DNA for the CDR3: TGTGCCAGCAGGGTTGAGTCCTATAATTCACCCCTCCACTTT. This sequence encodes CASRVESYNSPLHF.